This entry is about one T cell receptor (beta chain). The entry originates in a study of shared T cell receptors in the human thymus. The CDR3 has 14 residues. Germline V lookup: CDR1 MNHEY, CDR2 SVGAGI. Deletions cut 7 bases from V and 0 bases from J, with 12 bases between. The data were produced by immunoSEQ multiplex PCR, yet TCRdb's version contains in-frame clones alone and is incomplete. The sample records about 500,000 clones, approximately 78% being singletons. The sample was also reused in another study, on human thymus T cells.

Sequenced input: thymocytes. The chain links TRBV6-5 to TRBJ1-1; possibly TRBD1 for D (5 bases). This TCR derives from a boy younger than two with a congenital heart defect. This chain's CDR3 is CASNRNRMNTEAFF. In DNA form, the CDR3 reads TGTGCCAGCAATCGGAACAGGATGAACACTGAAGCTTTCTTT.